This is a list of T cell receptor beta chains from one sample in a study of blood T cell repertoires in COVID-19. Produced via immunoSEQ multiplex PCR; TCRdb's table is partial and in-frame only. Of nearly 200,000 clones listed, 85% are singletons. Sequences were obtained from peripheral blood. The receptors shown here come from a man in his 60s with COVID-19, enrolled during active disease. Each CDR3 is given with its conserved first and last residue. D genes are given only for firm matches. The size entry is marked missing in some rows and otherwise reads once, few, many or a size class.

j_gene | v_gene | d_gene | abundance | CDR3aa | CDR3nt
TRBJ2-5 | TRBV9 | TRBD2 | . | CASAPTSGKETQYF | TGTGCCAGCGCTCCGACTAGCGGGAAAGAGACCCAGTACTTC
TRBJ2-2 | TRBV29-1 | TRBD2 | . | CSVREGPNTGELFF | TGCAGCGTTCGGGAGGGCCCGAACACCGGGGAGCTGTTTTTT
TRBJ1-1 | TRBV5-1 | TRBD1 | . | CASSSGTENTEAFF | TGCGCCAGCAGCTCCGGGACAGAAAACACTGAAGCTTTCTTT
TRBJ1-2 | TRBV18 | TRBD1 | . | CASSGQGAGYGYTF | TGTGCCAGCTCTGGACAGGGGGCTGGCTATGGCTACACCTTC
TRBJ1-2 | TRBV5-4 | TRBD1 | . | CASSSPGQGFGYTF | TGTGCCAGCAGTTCCCCGGGACAGGGTTTTGGCTACACCTTC
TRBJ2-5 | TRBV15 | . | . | CATSRGRGGGETQYF | TGTGCCACCAGCAGGGGGAGGGGAGGGGGAGAGACCCAGTACTTC
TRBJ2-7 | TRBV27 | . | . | CASSLFDTSYEQYF | TGTGCCAGCAGTTTATTTGACACCTCCTACGAGCAGTACTTC
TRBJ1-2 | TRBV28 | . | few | CASGWTPAHGYTF | TGTGCCAGCGGGTGGACACCGGCACATGGCTACACCTTC
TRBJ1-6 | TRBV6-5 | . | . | CASSFGTAGNSPLHF | TGTGCCAGCAGTTTCGGGACCGCGGGGAATTCACCCCTCCACTTT
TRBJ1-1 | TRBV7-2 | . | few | CASSTQMNTEAFF | TGTGCCAGCAGCACACAGATGAACACTGAAGCTTTCTTT
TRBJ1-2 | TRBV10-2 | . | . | CASSYQGHYGYTF | TGCGCCAGCAGTTACCAGGGGCACTATGGCTACACCTTC
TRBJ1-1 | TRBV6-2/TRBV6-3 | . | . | CASSYRRGPGTEAFF | TGTGCCAGCAGTTACCGTCGAGGGCCAGGCACTGAAGCTTTCTTT
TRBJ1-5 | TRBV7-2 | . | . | CASSSPGINQPQHF | TGTGCCAGCAGCTCACCCGGGATCAATCAGCCCCAGCATTTT
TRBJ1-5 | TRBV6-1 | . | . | CASSVQGEAPALSAQHF | TGTGCCAGCAGTGTACAGGGAGAGGCGCCGGCACTATCAGCCCAGCATTTT
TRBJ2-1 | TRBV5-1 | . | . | CASSLEGHYNEQFF | TGCGCCAGCAGCTTGGAGGGACACTACAATGAGCAGTTCTTC
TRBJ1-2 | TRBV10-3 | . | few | CAISAREKTSYGYTF | TGTGCCATCAGTGCCCGGGAAAAAACTAGCTATGGCTACACCTTC
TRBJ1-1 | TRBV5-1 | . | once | CASSQGSGNTEAFF | TGCGCCAGCAGCCAGGGGAGTGGGAACACTGAAGCTTTCTTT
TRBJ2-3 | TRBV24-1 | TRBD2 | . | CATSDTRLAGGQADTQYF | TGTGCCACCAGTGACACTCGACTAGCGGGAGGTCAGGCAGATACGCAGTATTTT
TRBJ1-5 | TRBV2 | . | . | CASTPSEGGRGTQHF | TGTGCCAGCACTCCATCCGAGGGGGGGAGAGGGACCCAGCATTTT
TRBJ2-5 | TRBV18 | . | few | CASSPNTKETQYF | TGTGCCAGCTCACCCAACACCAAAGAGACCCAGTACTTC
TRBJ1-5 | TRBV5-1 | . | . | CASSLEGPSNQPQHF | TGCGCCAGCAGCTTGGAGGGGCCGAGCAATCAGCCCCAGCATTTT
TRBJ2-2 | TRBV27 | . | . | CASSLFSNAGELFF | TGTGCCAGCAGTTTATTTAGCAACGCCGGGGAGCTGTTTTTT
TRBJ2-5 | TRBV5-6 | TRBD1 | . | CASSSPTGVQTQYF | TGTGCCAGCAGCTCCCCGACAGGGGTACAGACCCAGTACTTC
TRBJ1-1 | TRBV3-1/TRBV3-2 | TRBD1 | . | CASSRPGQGRGAFF | TGTGCCAGCAGCCGTCCCGGACAGGGGAGGGGAGCTTTCTTT
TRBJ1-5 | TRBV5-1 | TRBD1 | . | CASSQGGDQPQHF | TGCGCCAGCTCCCAGGGGGGCGATCAGCCCCAGCATTTT
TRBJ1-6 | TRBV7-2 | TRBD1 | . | CASSLDRGYDSPLHF | TGTGCCAGCAGCTTGGACAGGGGTTATGATTCACCCCTCCACTTT
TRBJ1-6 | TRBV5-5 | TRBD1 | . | CASSLEGTGGNSPLHF | TGTGCCAGCAGCTTGGAAGGGACAGGAGGTAATTCACCCCTCCACTTT
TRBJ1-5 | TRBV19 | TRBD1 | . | CASSIYGTGNNQPQHF | TGTGCCAGTAGTATCTACGGGACAGGTAACAATCAGCCCCAGCATTTT
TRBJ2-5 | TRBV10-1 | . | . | CASSGLAQETQYF | TGCGCCAGCAGCGGACTGGCCCAAGAGACCCAGTACTTC
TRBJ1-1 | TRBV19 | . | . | CASTPRGRGNAEAFF | TGTGCCAGTACTCCACGGGGGAGAGGGAACGCTGAAGCTTTCTTT
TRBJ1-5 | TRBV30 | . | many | CAWSGAGGVNQPQHF | TGTGCCTGGAGTGGTGCGGGGGGCGTCAATCAGCCCCAGCATTTT
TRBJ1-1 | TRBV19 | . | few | CASSILEGVDTEAFF | TGTGCCAGTAGTATTCTTGAGGGGGTAGACACTGAAGCTTTCTTT
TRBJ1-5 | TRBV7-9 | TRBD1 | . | CASSRSGQGNQPQHF | TGTGCCAGCAGCCGCTCGGGACAGGGGAATCAGCCCCAGCATTTT
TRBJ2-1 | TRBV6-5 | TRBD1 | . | CASSRDRGDDEQFF | TGTGCCAGCAGCCGGGACAGGGGTGACGATGAGCAGTTCTTC
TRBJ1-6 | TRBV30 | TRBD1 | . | CAFRGQGRSPLHF | TGTGCCTTTAGGGGACAGGGAAGATCACCCCTCCACTTT
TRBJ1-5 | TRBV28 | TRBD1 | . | CASSLTGGSQPQHF | TGTGCCAGCAGTTTGACAGGGGGTAGTCAGCCCCAGCATTTT
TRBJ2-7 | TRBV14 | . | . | CASSPRVYEQYF | TGTGCCAGCAGCCCCAGGGTCTACGAGCAGTACTTC
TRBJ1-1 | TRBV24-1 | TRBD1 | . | CATSDRQGAATEAFF | TGTGCCACCAGTGATAGACAGGGGGCGGCCACTGAAGCTTTCTTT
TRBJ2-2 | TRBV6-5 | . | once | CASSYSTGLNTGELFF | TGTGCCAGCAGTTACTCCACTGGACTCAACACCGGGGAGCTGTTTTTT
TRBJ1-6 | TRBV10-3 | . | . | CAISARELYNSPLHF | TGTGCCATCAGTGCCAGGGAACTCTATAATTCACCCCTCCACTTT
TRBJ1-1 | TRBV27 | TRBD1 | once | CASSGTGTGGPEAFF | TGTGCCAGCAGTGGGACCGGGACAGGGGGCCCTGAAGCTTTCTTT
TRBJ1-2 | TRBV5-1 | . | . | CASSPGGTHYGYTF | TGCGCCAGCAGCCCGGGAGGGACCCACTATGGCTACACCTTC
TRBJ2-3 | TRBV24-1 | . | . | CATSRQGIDTQYF | TGTGCCACCAGCCGCCAGGGTATAGATACGCAGTATTTT
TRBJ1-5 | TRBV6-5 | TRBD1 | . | CASSPDRINQPQHF | TGTGCCAGCAGCCCGGACAGGATCAATCAGCCCCAGCATTTT